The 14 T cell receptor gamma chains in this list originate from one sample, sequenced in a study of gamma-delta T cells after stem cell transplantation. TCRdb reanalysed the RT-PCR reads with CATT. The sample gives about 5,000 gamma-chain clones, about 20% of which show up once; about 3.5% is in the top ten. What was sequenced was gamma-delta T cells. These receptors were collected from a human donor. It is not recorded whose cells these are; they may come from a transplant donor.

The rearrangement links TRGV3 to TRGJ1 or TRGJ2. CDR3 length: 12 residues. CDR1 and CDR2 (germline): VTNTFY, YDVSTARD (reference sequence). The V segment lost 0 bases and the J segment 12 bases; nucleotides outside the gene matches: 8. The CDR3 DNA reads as TGTGCCACCTGGGACAGGCTAAGCGGGAAACTCTTT. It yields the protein CATWDRLSGKLF.

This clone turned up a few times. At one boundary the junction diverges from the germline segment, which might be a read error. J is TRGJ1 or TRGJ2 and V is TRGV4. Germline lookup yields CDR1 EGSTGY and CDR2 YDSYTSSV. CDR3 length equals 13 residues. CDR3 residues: CATWDGHNYKKLF. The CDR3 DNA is TGCGCCACTTGGGATGGGCACAATTATAAGAAACTCTTT.

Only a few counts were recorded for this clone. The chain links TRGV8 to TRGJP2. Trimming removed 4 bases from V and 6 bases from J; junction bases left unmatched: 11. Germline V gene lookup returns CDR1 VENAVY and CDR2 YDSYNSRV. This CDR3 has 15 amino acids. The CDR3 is CATWDGPNCDWIKTF. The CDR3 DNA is TGTGCCACCTGGGACGGCCCAAATTGTGATTGGATCAAGACGTTT.

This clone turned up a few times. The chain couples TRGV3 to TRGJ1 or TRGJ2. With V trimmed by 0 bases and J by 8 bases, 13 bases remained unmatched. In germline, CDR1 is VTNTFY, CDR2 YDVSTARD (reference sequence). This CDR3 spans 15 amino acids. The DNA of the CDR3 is TGTGCCACCTGGGACAGGCAGGGGGTTAGGGATAAGAAACTCTTT. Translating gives CATWDRQGVRDKKLF.

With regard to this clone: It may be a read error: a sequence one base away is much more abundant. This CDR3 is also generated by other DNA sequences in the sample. The CDR3 protein is CATWDLYYKKLF. The CDR3 DNA sequence: TGTGCCACCTGGGACCTTTATTATAAGAAACTCTTT. The chain carries TRGV8 and TRGJ1 or TRGJ2. The junction had 3 bases not matched to a gene; V was cut back by 4 bases and J by 3 bases. Germline values: CDR1 VENAVY, CDR2 YDSYNSRV. The CDR3 is 12 amino acids.

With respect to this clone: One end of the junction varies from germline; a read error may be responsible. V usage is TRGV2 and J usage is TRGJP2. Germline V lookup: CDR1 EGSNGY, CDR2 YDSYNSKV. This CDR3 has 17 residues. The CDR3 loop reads CATGDGQSYCRDWIKTF. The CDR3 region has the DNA TGTGCCACCGGGGACGGGCAAAGTTATTGTCGTGATTGGATCAAGACATTT.

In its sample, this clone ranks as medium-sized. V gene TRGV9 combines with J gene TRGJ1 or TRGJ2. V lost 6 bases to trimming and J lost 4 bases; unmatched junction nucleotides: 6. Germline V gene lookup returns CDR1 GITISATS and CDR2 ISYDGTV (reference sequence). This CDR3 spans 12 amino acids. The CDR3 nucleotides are TGTGCCTTGTGGAACAACTATTATAAGAAACTCTTT. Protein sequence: CALWNNYYKKLF.

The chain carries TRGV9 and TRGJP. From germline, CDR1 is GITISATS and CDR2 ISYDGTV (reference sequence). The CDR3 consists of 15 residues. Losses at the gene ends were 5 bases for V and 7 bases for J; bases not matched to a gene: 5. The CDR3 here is CALWGGELGKKIKVF. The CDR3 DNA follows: TGTGCCTTGTGGGGCGGGGAGTTGGGCAAAAAAATCAAGGTATTT.

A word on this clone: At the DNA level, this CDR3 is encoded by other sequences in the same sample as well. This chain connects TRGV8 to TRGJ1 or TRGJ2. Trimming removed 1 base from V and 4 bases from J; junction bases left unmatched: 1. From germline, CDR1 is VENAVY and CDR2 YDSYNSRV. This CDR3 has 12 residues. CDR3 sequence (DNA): TGTGCCACCTGGGATAGATATTATAAGAAACTCTTT. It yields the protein CATWDRYYKKLF.

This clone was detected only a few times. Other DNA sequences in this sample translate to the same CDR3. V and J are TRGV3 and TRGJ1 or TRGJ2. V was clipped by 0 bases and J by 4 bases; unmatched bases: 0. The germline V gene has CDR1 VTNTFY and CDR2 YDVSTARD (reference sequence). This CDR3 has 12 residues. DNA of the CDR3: TGTGCCACCTGGGACAGGTATTATAAGAAACTCTTT. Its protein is CATWDRYYKKLF.

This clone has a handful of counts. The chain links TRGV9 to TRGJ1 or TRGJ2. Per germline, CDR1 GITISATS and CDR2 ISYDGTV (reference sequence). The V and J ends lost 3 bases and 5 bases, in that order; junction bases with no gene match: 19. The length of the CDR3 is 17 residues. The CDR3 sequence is CALWEPIPSALNYKKLF. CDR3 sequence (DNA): TGTGCCTTGTGGGAGCCCATCCCCTCTGCCCTCAATTATAAGAAACTCTTT.

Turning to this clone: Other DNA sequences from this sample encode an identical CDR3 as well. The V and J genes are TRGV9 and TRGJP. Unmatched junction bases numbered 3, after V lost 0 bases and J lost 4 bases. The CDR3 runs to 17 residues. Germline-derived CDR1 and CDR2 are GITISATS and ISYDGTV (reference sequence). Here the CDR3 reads CALWEVPQELGKKIKVF. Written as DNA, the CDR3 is TGTGCCTTGTGGGAGGTGCCTCAAGAGTTGGGCAAAAAAATCAAGGTATTT.

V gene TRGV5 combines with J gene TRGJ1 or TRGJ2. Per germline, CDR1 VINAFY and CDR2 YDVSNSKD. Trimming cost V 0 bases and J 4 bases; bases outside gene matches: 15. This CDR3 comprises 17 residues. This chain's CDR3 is CATWDRPKGRGYYKKLF. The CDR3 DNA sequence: TGTGCCACCTGGGACAGGCCCAAAGGTAGAGGATATTATAAGAAACTCTTT.

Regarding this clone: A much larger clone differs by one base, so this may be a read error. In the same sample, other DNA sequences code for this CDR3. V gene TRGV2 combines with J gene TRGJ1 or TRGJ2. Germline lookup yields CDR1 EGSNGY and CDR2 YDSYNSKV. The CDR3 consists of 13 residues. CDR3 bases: TGTGCCACCTGGGACGGGCCGGGGTATAAGAAGCTCTTT. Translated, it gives CATWDGPGYKKLF.